Detailed here is one TCR beta chain. Its antigen is not identified. The record originates from a study of T cell repertoires in cytomegalovirus infection. Each CDR3 protein gets one entry after TCRdb re-called the reads with MiXCR. The data show 900,000 to 950,000 distinct CDR3 sequences, approximately 33% seen once. The V and J ends lost 5 bases and 6 bases respectively, with 10 bases between them. The CDR3 has 12 amino acids. CDR1 and CDR2 (germline): SGHVS, FQNEAQ. This clonotype was sampled from a human donor in good health (CMV status not recorded). Some clones in this sample may be carry-over from other donors' samples. The input for sequencing was cultured CD8+ T cells from PBMCs, taken from culture after CMV antigen stimulation. The rearrangement uses TRBV7-8 and TRBJ1-2; D is unclear. The CDR3 DNA follows: TGTGCCAGCAGCCAAACGGCAGATGGCTACACCTTC. It is translated as CASSQTADGYTF.